The entry below gives a single T cell receptor (beta chain) sequence along with its context. Its antigen is not known. V trimming: 4 bases; J trimming: 2 bases; junction bases outside the gene matches: 4. This CDR3 spans 15 amino acids. Germline V gene data show CDR1 as WSHSY and CDR2 as SAAADI. The source of the sample is a study of T cells after yellow fever vaccination. As TCR cDNA was made by 5'RACE template switching, a universal primer site and UMIs were added. TCRdb processed the 5' RACE reads anew with MiXCR; each CDR3 protein has one entry. The sample includes about 340,000 distinct CDR3 sequences, roughly 8.7% of them seen just once. Broader study findings: Subsequent to the booster, the majority of primary-vaccination clones reappeared (around 97% CD4, about 90% CD8).

The TCR originated in a man aged 18 to 35 who received the YFV17D yellow fever vaccine. The starting material was PBMCs, obtained on the day of the first yellow fever vaccination. The chain links TRBV10-2 to TRBJ2-3, with 9 bases aligning to TRBD1. DNA for the CDR3: TGCGCCAGCAGTGGCTGGGACAGGGACACAGATACGCAGTATTTT. Translating it yields CASSGWDRDTDTQYF.